This paragraph covers one T cell receptor (beta chain) sequence. The antigen is unknown. The data stem from a study of OX40 agonist ivuxolimab in advanced cancers. As for the study in general: Mean age approximately 59 years, range about 23 to 80; approximately 83% male.

General study points: The study did not work out the antigen specificity of the expanded peripheral T cells. Expansion of clones was among the lowest in partial responders at 0.1-3.0 mg/kg.

Some clones are missing from TCRdb's copy, which holds only in-frame ones; the method was immunoSEQ multiplex PCR. This table holds roughly 90,000 clones, 70% to 90% found once. The TCR originated in an adult with an advanced solid tumor such as melanoma, head and neck, liver or kidney cancer. Sequencing was performed on CD4+ or CD8+ T cells sorted from blood, taken in a trial of the OX40 agonist ivuxolimab.

CDR3 amino acids: CASSIKRGAGDTQYF. CDR3 nucleotide sequence: TGTGCCAGTAGTATTAAGCGGGGGGCAGGCGATACGCAGTATTTT. V gene TRBV19 combines with J gene TRBJ2-3, with 9 positions matching TRBD2. CDR1 and CDR2 from the germline V gene are LNHDA and SQIVND (reference sequence). V shed 3 bases, J shed 6 bases, and the junction held 7 bases outside the gene matches. The CDR3 is 15 residues long.